The clone carrying this T cell receptor beta chain was seen a few times. Its antigen remains unidentified. Germline CDR1 MGHDK, CDR2 SYGVNS. The CDR3 length is 16 residues. The ends were cut back, 6 bases at V and 1 base at J, with 16 bases in the middle. This specimen comes from a study of beta chain features in type 1 diabetes. Overall study results and limits: The similarity of naive, central memory and Treg TCRB repertoires appeared greater among patients than among healthy donors.

The study reverse transcribed the entire isolated RNA, so it sequenced expressed TCRB transcripts. The table came from immunoSEQ multiplex PCR; TCRdb's copy has only in-frame clones and leaves some out. Of under 450,000 clones listed, about 15% were seen once; the top ten hold 0.035% to 0.045%. This clonotype was sampled from a man aged 30-40 years in good health. Material for sequencing was naive CD4+ T cells from blood. J is TRBJ2-4 and V is TRBV25-1; D is perhaps TRBD1 (6 bases). The chain's CDR3 is CASRGTAGVAKNIQYF. The DNA of the CDR3 is TGTGCCAGCAGGGGTACCGCAGGGGTGGCCAAAAACATTCAGTACTTC.